This T cell receptor (beta chain) was obtained from a study of blood T cell repertoires in COVID-19. Germline-derived CDR1 and CDR2 are LGHNA and YSLEER. Trimming stripped 5 bases from V and 7 bases from J, with 23 bases between. The CDR3 spans 17 residues. This table comes from immunoSEQ multiplex PCR, and its TCRdb copy is limited to in-frame clones, with some not included. The table has some 200,000 clones, roughly 88% seen once; the top ten hold about 4%. The chain joins TRBV4-3 to TRBJ1-4; D is perhaps TRBD1 (6 bases). The origin of this receptor is a woman aged 40 to 49 with acute COVID-19. The sequencing sample was made of PBMCs or T cells enriched from blood (not recorded which). This CDR3 is CASSATPHQGLSEKLFF. The CDR3 nucleotides read TGCGCCAGCAGCGCTACACCCCACCAGGGGTTAAGTGAAAAACTGTTTTTT.